The TCR beta chain described here comes from a study of CD8+ T cells in alopecia areata. Study results and caveats: Expanded CD8+ clones among the top 100, and scalp clonality, were significantly decreased by tofacitinib. In patients, TCRs were shared less clearly than in mice, and HLA may possibly be involved.

In the case of this clone: Its target is unknown.

The treatment was: oral pan-JAK inhibitor, 5-10 mg twice daily. Extracted RNA was reverse transcribed, and the resulting cDNA served as sequencing template. Only in-frame clones appear in the TCRdb table, and some are missing; sequencing was by immunoSEQ multiplex PCR. The data contain about 150,000 clones, nearly 55% of them singletons. CDR1 is SQVTM, CDR2 ANQGSEA, per germline. The CDR3 runs 14 residues. J gave up 8 bases and V 7 bases, and 11 bases lay outside the gene matches. This sequence was found in a human donor with alopecia areata. The genes are TRBV29-1 and TRBJ2-1; 10 bases map to TRBD1. Sequenced here: CD8+ T cells sorted from blood, sampled at week 4, from a patient treated with tofacitinib. CDR3 loop: CSAGGQGVLDEQFF. CDR3 nucleotide sequence: TGCAGCGCTGGCGGACAGGGGGTTTTGGATGAGCAGTTCTTC.